The 23 T cell receptor beta chains listed next were all sequenced from one sample in a study of persistence of HIV-infected CD4 T cells. No antigen is known for these receptors. An overlapping HIV-1 Gag peptide pool stimulated these cells at roughly 0.97 ug/peptide/mL. CD4+ T cells upregulating both CD40 ligand and CD69 were sorted as responding cells. Sequencing used immunoSEQ version 4 in survey mode. TCRdb's table, derived via immunoSEQ multiplex PCR, lists solely in-frame clones and lacks some. The sample consists of about 32,000 clones, roughly three quarters of them appearing once. This specimen was CD4+ T cells sorted from PBMCs after roughly 18-hour stimulation, taken from a patient who received antiretroviral therapy. The receptors originated from an adult man with HIV who was CMV-seropositive.

V and J are TRBV3-1 (or the pseudogene TRBV3-2) and TRBJ1-1; D not certain. The germline gives CDR1 LGHDT, CDR2 YNNKEL (reference sequence). The CDR3 spans 14 residues. V was pared by 4 bases and J by 0 bases, with 9 bases between. CDR3 amino acids: CASSPEVVNTEAFF. The CDR3, as DNA: TGTGCCAGCAGCCCCGAGGTAGTGAACACTGAAGCTTTCTTT.

The chain employs TRBV7-3 and TRBJ2-3; the D gene is possibly TRBD1 (5 bases). There are 15 residues in the CDR3. V lost 1 base and J lost 0, with 8 bases in between. Germline values: CDR1 SGHTA, CDR2 FQGTGA. The CDR3 region is CASSLIPGSTDTQYF. The CDR3 DNA reads TGTGCCAGCAGCTTAATTCCAGGGAGCACAGATACGCAGTATTTT.

The V and J genes are TRBV7-3 and TRBJ2-3; the match to TRBD2 covers 14 bases. Germline V lookup: CDR1 SGHTA, CDR2 FQGTGA. With 4 bases clipped from V and 2 bases from J, the junction kept 8 bases outside the gene matches. The CDR3 is made up of 18 amino acids. The CDR3 spells CASSSGLAGADYTDTQYF. As DNA, the CDR3 is TGTGCCAGCAGCTCGGGACTAGCGGGGGCGGACTACACAGATACGCAGTATTTT.

The rearrangement joins TRBV15 to TRBJ1-5, with D unresolved. From germline, CDR1 is LNHNV and CDR2 YYDKDF (reference sequence). The CDR3 has 17 residues. The V gene lost 0 bases and the J gene lost 6 bases, with 18 bases spanning the gap. The CDR3 DNA reads TGTGCCACCAGCAGAGATGGCTTATCGGGAAGTGGTCAGCCCCAGCATTTT. Encoded protein: CATSRDGLSGSGQPQHF.

The rearrangement uses TRBV14 and TRBJ2-7; D not certain. Germline CDR1 and CDR2: SGHDN and FVKESK. The CDR3 runs to 15 residues. Trimming stripped 5 bases from V and 2 bases from J, with 16 bases between. The CDR3 bases are TGTGCCAGCAGCTCCCACCGAGTTAAAGCCTACGAGCAGTACTTC. Protein product: CASSSHRVKAYEQYF.

This chain joins TRBV6-4 and TRBJ2-2; 7 bases align to TRBD2. Germline values: CDR1 MRHNA, CDR2 SNTAGT. J was trimmed by 5 bases and V by 5 bases; bases with no gene match: 8. CDR3 size: 15 residues. The CDR3 DNA follows: TGTGCCAGCAGTTCCGGGGGTAGCGGGACCGGGGAGCTGTTTTTT. Residues: CASSSGGSGTGELFF.

The J gene is TRBJ2-7, the V gene TRBV6-1; 10 bases line up with TRBD1. The CDR3 runs to 16 residues. The ends lost 1 base at V and 10 bases at J; junction bases unmatched: 13. CDR1 is MNHNS, CDR2 SASEGT, per germline. The CDR3, as DNA: TGTGCCAGCAGTGAAGGTTCCGGGACAGGGGCCCCCCAACAGTACTTC. This translates into CASSEGSGTGAPQQYF.

The V gene is TRBV6-5, the J gene TRBJ1-6; D gene unclear. Germline values: CDR1 MNHEY, CDR2 SVGAGI. V lost 0 bases and J 6 bases, leaving 9 bases between the germline ends. CDR3 length equals 15 residues. Here the CDR3 reads CASSYSWQANSPLHF. CDR3 DNA: TGTGCCAGCAGTTACTCATGGCAGGCTAATTCACCCCTCCACTTT.

The V and J genes are TRBV10-2 and TRBJ1-2; 9 bases align to TRBD1. CDR1 and CDR2 from the germline V gene are WSHSY and SAAADI. The trim removed 8 bases at V and 5 bases at J, leaving 9 bases unmatched. The CDR3 contains 14 residues. The DNA of the CDR3 is TGCGCCAGCGGCCGGACAGGGGCACAGTATGGCTACACCTTC. Its protein product is CASGRTGAQYGYTF.

The rearrangement links TRBV7-8 to TRBJ1-5; the D gene is possibly TRBD1 (5 bases). The CDR3 contains 15 residues. V lost 6 bases, J lost 3 bases, and 15 bases lay in between. From germline, CDR1 is SGHVS and CDR2 FQNEAQ. In DNA, the CDR3 is TGTGCCAGCAGTCTCCGGGACCAGGCCAATCAGCCCCAGCATTTT. This encodes CASSLRDQANQPQHF.

The J gene is TRBJ1-6, the V gene TRBV6-5; 9 nucleotides match TRBD1. The CDR3 extends over 15 amino acids. In germline, CDR1 is MNHEY, CDR2 SVGAGI. Trimming cost V 6 bases and J 10 bases; bases outside gene matches: 10. This chain's CDR3 is CASSPPGTGNSPLHF. In nucleotides, the CDR3 is TGTGCCAGCAGCCCCCCCGGGACAGGGAACTCACCCCTCCACTTT.

CDR3 loop: CASSKVVFTGLNNQPQHF. The CDR3 coding sequence is TGTGCCAGCAGCAAAGTCGTATTTACAGGGTTGAACAATCAGCCCCAGCATTTT. The V gene is TRBV21-1, the J gene TRBJ1-5; the DNA was not compared with TRBD1, the D call given in the table. TRBV21-1 is a recognized pseudogene. The CDR3 has 18 residues.

This chain joins TRBV6-1 and TRBJ1-1; tentative D call: TRBD1 (6 bases). The CDR3 consists of 14 residues. Germline V lookup: CDR1 MNHNS, CDR2 SASEGT. The ends were cut back, 2 bases at V and 3 bases at J, with 10 bases in the middle. The CDR3 sequence: CASSEPGQYTEAFF. The CDR3, as DNA: TGTGCCAGCAGTGAACCCGGACAGTACACTGAAGCTTTCTTT.

The J gene is TRBJ1-5, the V gene TRBV4-1; 9 nucleotides match TRBD1. Germline CDR1 and CDR2: MGHRA and YSYEKL. After removal of 1 base from V and 4 bases from J, the junction contained 5 bases not matched to a gene. This CDR3 contains 16 residues. Here the CDR3 reads CASSQAGQGRNQPQHF. In DNA form, the CDR3 reads TGCGCCAGCAGCCAAGCTGGACAGGGGAGAAATCAGCCCCAGCATTTT.

V is TRBV18 and J is TRBJ2-2, with 7 nucleotides matching TRBD1. CDR1 KGHSH and CDR2 LQKENI come from the germline V gene. V was clipped by 4 bases and J by 0 bases; unmatched bases: 5. The CDR3 is 16 residues long. CDR3 nucleotide sequence: TGTGCCAGCTCACGAGACAGGGTCTCGAACACCGGGGAGCTGTTTTTT. Its protein product is CASSRDRVSNTGELFF.

In DNA, the CDR3 is TGTGCCAGCTCCTACCCGGACCCGGGGAGACAGCCCCAGCATTTT. It translates to CASSYPDPGRQPQHF. The chain recombines TRBV28 with TRBJ1-5; D remains ambiguous. This CDR3 has 15 amino acids. From germline, CDR1 is MDHEN and CDR2 SYDVKM. V was pared by 8 bases and J by 7 bases, with 21 bases between.

The chain carries TRBV20-1 and TRBJ1-1, with unresolved D. The CDR3 sequence is 11 residues long. CDR1 is DFQATT and CDR2 is SNEGSKA in the germline V gene (reference sequence). Trimming took 0 bases from V and 9 from J, leaving 8 bases between them. The CDR3 sequence: CSARDVPQAFF. The DNA for the CDR3 is TGCAGTGCTAGAGATGTTCCCCAAGCTTTCTTT.

Only a few counts were recorded for this clone. CDR3 sequence reads: CASSPASGGAWEQYF. The DNA of the CDR3 is TGTGCCAGTAGTCCGGCTAGCGGGGGGGCCTGGGAGCAGTACTTC. The chain joins TRBV19 to TRBJ2-7, with TRBD2 matching 12 bases. This CDR3 is built from 15 residues. V was clipped by 5 bases and J by 7 bases; unmatched bases: 9. Germline-derived CDR1 and CDR2 are LNHDA and SQIVND (reference sequence).

This rearrangement joins TRBV10-3 to TRBJ1-2; 8 bases match TRBD1. The junction had 4 bases not matched to a gene; V was cut back by 2 bases and J by 8 bases. The length of the CDR3 is 13 residues. CDR1 ENHRY and CDR2 SYGVKD come from the germline V gene. CDR3 residues: CAISEANRGGYTF. CDR3 nucleotides: TGTGCCATCAGTGAGGCTAACAGGGGGGGCTACACCTTC.

V usage is TRBV28 and J usage is TRBJ2-3; D not resolved. The CDR3 runs to 13 residues. V shed 7 bases and J shed 0 bases, with 8 bases lying between them. Germline lookup yields CDR1 MDHEN and CDR2 SYDVKM. This CDR3 is CASTDSSTDTQYF. Written as DNA, the CDR3 is TGTGCCAGCACAGATTCGAGCACAGATACGCAGTATTTT. The entire variable domain, with the rest obtained from reference TRBV28 and TRBJ2-3, is as follows: DVKVTQSSRYLVKRTGEKVFLECVQDMDHENMFWYRQDPGLGLRLIYFSYDVKMKEKGDIPEGYSVSREKKERFSLILESASTNQTSMYLCASTDSSTDTQYFGPGTRLTVL.

The rearrangement uses TRBV6-2 or TRBV6-3 and TRBJ1-5, with D maybe TRBD1 (5 bases). Germline lookup yields CDR1 MNHEY and CDR2 SVGEGT. The CDR3 has 16 amino acids. V was cut by 4 bases and J by 4 bases, with 17 bases left in between. The CDR3 DNA reads as TGTGCCAGCAGTTTTGACGGGACCGGGAGGAATCAGCCCCAGCATTTT. This translates into CASSFDGTGRNQPQHF.

The rearrangement joins TRBV3-1 (or the pseudogene TRBV3-2) to TRBJ2-4; 7 positions match TRBD2. Per germline, CDR1 LGHDT and CDR2 YNNKEL (reference sequence). The CDR3 covers 17 residues. With V trimmed by 0 bases and J by 3 bases, 8 bases remained unmatched. CDR3 in amino acids: CASSQDVGGGVKNIQYF. The CDR3 DNA reads as TGTGCCAGCAGCCAAGATGTTGGCGGGGGAGTCAAAAACATTCAGTACTTC.

This clone was seen once. The J gene is TRBJ1-1, the V gene TRBV5-6, with a weak D call TRBD1 (5 bases). V lost 6 bases, J lost 0 bases, and 9 bases lay in between. From germline, CDR1 is SGHDT and CDR2 YYEEEE. This CDR3 is built from 13 residues. CDR3 protein: CASMGLLNTEAFF. In DNA form, the CDR3 reads TGTGCCAGCATGGGACTCCTGAACACTGAAGCTTTCTTT.